Below, 3 T cell receptor beta chains from the same sample are listed, as sequenced in a study of human T cells and chemical hapten exposure. TCRdb fed the RACE reads into MiXCR, producing one record per CDR3 protein. The sample has some 77,000 distinct CDR3 sequences, about 8.6% seen once. This sample's time point: healthy volunteer bleed at 6 weeks. Sequencing started from total RNA isolated from unfractionated whole blood. Sequencing was carried out using whole blood. The receptors stem from a female donor in good health. Some clones in this sample may be carry-over from other donors' samples.

This clonotype was counted between two and nine times. The chain employs TRBV20-1 and TRBJ1-6, with 10 nucleotides matching TRBD1. Germline CDR1 reads DFQATT; CDR2 reads SNEGSKA (reference sequence). Trimming at V came to 5 bases and at J to 15 bases, leaving 13 bases not matched to a gene. This CDR3 region has 14 residues. The CDR3 loop is CSALTGGCAKGLHF. The CDR3 DNA sequence: TGCAGTGCTCTGACAGGGGGCTGTGCCAAGGGCCTCCACTTT.

This clonotype has ten or more counts. The rearrangement joins TRBV27 to TRBJ1-5; D not certain. Germline V gives CDR1 MNHEY, CDR2 SMNVEV (reference sequence). Trimming cost V 5 bases and J 7 bases, with 12 bases left between them. The CDR3 contains 13 residues. The CDR3: CASSRSIEQPQHF. As DNA, the CDR3 is TGTGCCAGCAGTCGCTCGATCGAACAGCCCCAGCATTTT.

This clonotype came up many times. V gene TRBV5-8 combines with J gene TRBJ1-1, with D unclear. Germline values: CDR1 SGHTS, CDR2 YDEGEE. The CDR3 totals 16 residues. Trimming stripped 1 base from V and 5 bases from J, with 18 bases between. In DNA, the CDR3 is TGTGCCAGCAGCTTGTTGTGGGCAGGAGGTTATACTGAAGCTTTCTTT. Amino acids: CASSLLWAGGYTEAFF. The complete variable domain, with remaining parts taken from reference TRBV5-8 and TRBJ1-1, reads EAGVTQSPTHLIKTRGQQATLRCSPISGHTSVYWYQQALGLGLQFLLWYDEGEERNRGNFPPRFSGRQFPNYSSELNVNALELEDSALYLCASSLLWAGGYTEAFFGQGTRLTVV.